A selection of T cell receptor beta chains follows, all from one sample in a study of T cell responses to AZD1222 COVID-19 vaccine. TCRdb's copy holds only in-frame clones and misses some; the assay was immunoSEQ multiplex PCR. The repertoire holds 63,000 or so clones, approximately 83% seen once, with approximately 19% in the top ten. Here the sequenced sample was peripheral blood, taken on day 0 of AZD1222 vaccination. These receptors all stem from an adult in good health. Both conserved end residues are part of each CDR3. The D gene is left open where the match is weak. Rows may omit the clone size; those that give it use once, few, many or a size class.

CDR3 protein	CDR3 DNA	V gene	D gene	clone size	J gene
CSVSTGGLYNEQFF	TGCAGCGTATCGACAGGGGGCCTTTACAATGAGCAGTTCTTC	TRBV29-1	TRBD1	few	TRBJ2-1
CASSLQGGGEQYF	TGTGCCAGCAGTTTACAGGGCGGCGGCGAGCAGTACTTC	TRBV12-3/TRBV12-4	-	-	TRBJ2-7
CASSIENSLIQETQYF	TGTGCCAGTAGTATAGAGAACAGCTTAATCCAAGAGACCCAGTACTTC	TRBV19	-	-	TRBJ2-5
CASSLDIRTQRFF	TGTGCCAGCAGCTTAGATATTCGGACACAGAGGTTCTTC	TRBV11-2	-	-	TRBJ2-1
CASSRTGGVETQYF	TGCGCCAGCAGCAGGACAGGGGGAGTAGAGACCCAGTACTTC	TRBV5-1	TRBD1	-	TRBJ2-5
CASTPSGGPNSGYTF	TGTGCCAGCACCCCCTCGGGGGGGCCTAACTCTGGCTACACCTTC	TRBV3-1/TRBV3-2	-	-	TRBJ1-2
CAWSVRNSGQGFSF	TGTGCCTGGAGTGTACGTAATTCGGGACAGGGATTTTCTTTC	TRBV30	TRBD1	few	TRBJ1-2
CASSPEVPGAYNSPLHF	TGTGCCAGCAGCCCTGAGGTCCCCGGCGCCTATAATTCACCCCTCCACTTT	TRBV5-5	-	-	TRBJ1-6
CASRTPLVWAGELFF	TGTGCCAGCCGGACTCCCTTAGTTTGGGCCGGGGAGCTGTTTTTT	TRBV6-5	-	once	TRBJ2-2
CASSLRPGGAFF	TGTGCCAGTAGCCTACGACCTGGAGGAGCTTTCTTT	TRBV19	-	-	TRBJ1-1
CASEKWGAFSEAFF	TGTGCCAGCGAGAAATGGGGGGCTTTCTCTGAAGCTTTCTTT	TRBV11-2	-	few	TRBJ1-1
CASSRGRGQGFVYGYTF	TGCGCCAGCAGCCGAGGAAGGGGACAGGGGTTTGTCTATGGCTACACCTTC	TRBV5-1	TRBD1	-	TRBJ1-2
CASSSVLDANTEAFF	TGTGCCAGCAGCTCCGTGCTCGACGCGAACACTGAAGCTTTCTTT	TRBV9	-	-	TRBJ1-1
CATSDISQGAGDTQYF	TGTGCCACCAGTGATATTTCACAGGGGGCTGGGGATACGCAGTATTTT	TRBV24-1	TRBD1	-	TRBJ2-3
CASSNNRDMNTEAFF	TGCGCCAGCAGCAACAACCGGGATATGAACACTGAAGCTTTCTTT	TRBV5-1	-	-	TRBJ1-1
CASSYRDSNQPQHF	TGTGCCAGCAGTTACAGGGATAGCAATCAGCCCCAGCATTTT	TRBV6-6	-	-	TRBJ1-5
CASSVPTSFHEQYF	TGTGCCAGCAGCGTTCCCACTAGCTTCCACGAGCAGTACTTC	TRBV7-8	-	-	TRBJ2-7
CASSLNYGYTF	TGTGCCAGCAGTCTTAACTATGGCTACACCTTC	TRBV12-3/TRBV12-4	-	few	TRBJ1-2
CASSEGASYNEQFF	TGTGCCAGCAGTGAAGGGGCTTCCTACAATGAGCAGTTCTTC	TRBV6-1	-	-	TRBJ2-1
CASSEGTARNKFF	TGCGCCAGCAGTGAAGGGACAGCGCGTAATAAGTTCTTC	TRBV10-2	TRBD1	-	TRBJ2-1
CASSLDSSGANVLTF	TGTGCCAGCAGCTTGGACTCCTCTGGGGCCAACGTCCTGACTTTC	TRBV5-4	-	-	TRBJ2-6
CASSPTDSNEQFF	TGTGCCAGCAGCCCTACGGACAGCAATGAGCAGTTCTTC	TRBV3-1/TRBV3-2	-	-	TRBJ2-1
CASSSLPGAGGMNTEAFF	TGTGCCAGTAGTTCGCTACCCGGCGCAGGAGGGATGAACACTGAAGCTTTCTTT	TRBV19	-	-	TRBJ1-1
CAWSVQGDQPQHF	TGTGCCTGGAGTGTACAAGGGGATCAGCCCCAGCATTTT	TRBV30	-	-	TRBJ1-5
CASSERTLSDQPQHF	TGTGCCAGCAGTGAAAGGACCCTTTCGGATCAGCCCCAGCATTTT	TRBV2	-	-	TRBJ1-5
CASSSERAYNQPQHF	TGCGCCAGCAGTTCCGAAAGGGCATACAATCAGCCCCAGCATTTT	TRBV10-2	-	-	TRBJ1-5
CSVTGTTEAFF	TGCAGCGTGACAGGGACCACTGAAGCTTTCTTT	TRBV29-1	TRBD1	-	TRBJ1-1
CASSGQGRANYGYTF	TGTGCCAGCAGCGGACAGGGGAGGGCTAACTATGGCTACACCTTC	TRBV9	TRBD1	-	TRBJ1-2
CASSLRAGGRGPQETQYF	TGCGCCAGCAGCTTGCGGGCAGGGGGCAGAGGGCCACAAGAGACCCAGTACTTC	TRBV5-1	TRBD1	once	TRBJ2-5
CASIRPGVYGYTF	TGTGCCAGCATCCGTCCAGGGGTCTATGGCTACACCTTC	TRBV28	-	-	TRBJ1-2
CATSGAPESGANVLTF	TGTGCCACGTCAGGGGCTCCGGAGTCTGGGGCCAACGTCCTGACTTTC	TRBV21-1	-	-	TRBJ2-6
CASSFGTGAYNEQFF	TGTGCCAGCAGCTTCGGGACAGGGGCCTACAATGAGCAGTTCTTC	TRBV11-1	TRBD1	-	TRBJ2-1
CASRFDTGKYGYTF	TGTGCCAGCAGGTTCGATACAGGAAAATATGGCTACACCTTC	TRBV28	-	-	TRBJ1-2
CASRGTGGDTGELFF	TGTGCCAGCCGGGGCACAGGGGGCGACACCGGGGAGCTGTTTTTT	TRBV2	TRBD1	-	TRBJ2-2
CASSGGLAGGLGEQYF	TGTGCCAGCAGCGGTGGACTAGCGGGGGGCCTGGGGGAGCAGTACTTC	TRBV9	TRBD2	-	TRBJ2-7
CASSELGGSSPLHF	TGTGCCAGCAGTGAATTGGGGGGAAGTTCACCCCTCCACTTT	TRBV6-1	-	once	TRBJ1-6
CASRRQGNTEAFF	TGTGCCAGCAGGAGGCAGGGGAACACTGAAGCTTTCTTT	TRBV2	-	-	TRBJ1-1
CSVAVTYEQYF	TGCAGCGTTGCCGTCACCTACGAGCAGTACTTC	TRBV29-1	-	-	TRBJ2-7
CASSLDLGFTEAFF	TGTGCCAGCAGCTTAGATCTGGGATTCACTGAAGCTTTCTTT	TRBV7-8	-	-	TRBJ1-1
CAISTGGPSGANVLTF	TGTGCCATATCGACAGGGGGACCTTCTGGGGCCAACGTCCTGACTTTC	TRBV10-3	TRBD1	-	TRBJ2-6
CASSRSGGLNTGELFF	TGTGCCAGCAGCCGGTCCGGGGGCCTGAACACCGGGGAGCTGTTTTTT	TRBV7-3	-	-	TRBJ2-2
CASSIVAGALEKLFF	TGTGCCAGTAGTATAGTTGCGGGGGCCTTGGAAAAACTGTTTTTT	TRBV19	-	once	TRBJ1-4